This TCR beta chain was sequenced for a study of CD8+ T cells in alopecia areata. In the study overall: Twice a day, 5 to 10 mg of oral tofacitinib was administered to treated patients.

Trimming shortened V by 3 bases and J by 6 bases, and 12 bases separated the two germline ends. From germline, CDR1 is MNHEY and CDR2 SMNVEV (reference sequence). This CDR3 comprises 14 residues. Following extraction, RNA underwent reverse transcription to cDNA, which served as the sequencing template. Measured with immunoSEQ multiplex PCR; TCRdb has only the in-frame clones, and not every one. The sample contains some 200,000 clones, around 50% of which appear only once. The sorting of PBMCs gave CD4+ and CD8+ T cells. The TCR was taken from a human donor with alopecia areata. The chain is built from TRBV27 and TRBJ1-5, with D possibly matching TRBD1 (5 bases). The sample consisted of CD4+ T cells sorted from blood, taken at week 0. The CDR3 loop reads CASSFRGSSQPQHF. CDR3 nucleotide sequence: TGTGCCAGCAGTTTCCGGGGGTCTAGTCAGCCCCAGCATTTT.